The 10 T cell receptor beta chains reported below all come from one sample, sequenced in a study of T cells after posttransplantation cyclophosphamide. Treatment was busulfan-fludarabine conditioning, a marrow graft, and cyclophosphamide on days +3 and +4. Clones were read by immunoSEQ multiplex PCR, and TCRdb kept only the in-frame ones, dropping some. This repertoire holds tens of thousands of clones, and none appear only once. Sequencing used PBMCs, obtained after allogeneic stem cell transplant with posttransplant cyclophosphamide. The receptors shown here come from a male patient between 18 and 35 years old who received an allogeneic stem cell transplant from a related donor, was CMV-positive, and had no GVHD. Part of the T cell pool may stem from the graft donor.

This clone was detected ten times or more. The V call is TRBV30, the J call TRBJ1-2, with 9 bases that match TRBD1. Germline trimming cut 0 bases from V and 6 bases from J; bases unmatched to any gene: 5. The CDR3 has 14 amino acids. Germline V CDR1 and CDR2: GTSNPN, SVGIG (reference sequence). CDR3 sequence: CAWSVGQGRNGYTF. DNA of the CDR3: TGTGCCTGGAGTGTGGGACAGGGAAGGAATGGCTACACCTTC.

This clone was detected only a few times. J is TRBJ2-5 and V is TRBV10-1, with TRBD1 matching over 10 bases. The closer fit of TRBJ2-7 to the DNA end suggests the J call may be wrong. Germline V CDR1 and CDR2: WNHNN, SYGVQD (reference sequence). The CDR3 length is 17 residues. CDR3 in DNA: TGCGCCAGCAGTGGTTCCGACAGGGGGCCACTATTCTACGAGCAGTACTTC. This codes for CASSGSDRGPLFYEQYF.

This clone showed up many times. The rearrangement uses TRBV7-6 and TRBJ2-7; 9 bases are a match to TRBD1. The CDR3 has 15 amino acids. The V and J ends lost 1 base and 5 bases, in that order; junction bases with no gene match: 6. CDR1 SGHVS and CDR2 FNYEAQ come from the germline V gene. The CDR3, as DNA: TGTGCCAGCAGCTTAGGGCCCGGGACAGGGAACGAGCAGTACTTC. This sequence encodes CASSLGPGTGNEQYF.

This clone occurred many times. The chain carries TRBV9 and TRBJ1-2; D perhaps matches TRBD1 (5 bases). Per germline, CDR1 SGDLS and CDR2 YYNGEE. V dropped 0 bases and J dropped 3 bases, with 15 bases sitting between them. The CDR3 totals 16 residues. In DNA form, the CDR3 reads TGTGCCAGCAGCGTAGACCGGCAGGGACTCGACTATGGCTACACCTTC. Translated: CASSVDRQGLDYGYTF.

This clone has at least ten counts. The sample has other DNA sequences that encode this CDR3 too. The CDR3 sequence: CASSLDLRVGYTF. The CDR3 nucleotides read TGTGCCAGCAGTTTGGATCTACGGGTTGGCTACACCTTC. The V call is TRBV27, the J call TRBJ1-2; no clear D gene. CDR1 is MNHEY and CDR2 is SMNVEV in the germline V gene (reference sequence). V lost 3 bases, J lost 7 bases, and 12 bases lay in between. The CDR3 contains 13 residues.

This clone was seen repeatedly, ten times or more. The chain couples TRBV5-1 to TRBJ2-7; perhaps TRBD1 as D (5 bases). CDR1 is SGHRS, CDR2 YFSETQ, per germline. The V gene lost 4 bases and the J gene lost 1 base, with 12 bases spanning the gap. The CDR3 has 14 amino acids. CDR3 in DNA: TGCGCCAGCAGCGAGGACATGACTTCCTACGAGCAGTACTTC. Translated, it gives CASSEDMTSYEQYF.

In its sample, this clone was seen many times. CDR3 residues: CASSPRTSGSNNEQFF. CDR3 bases: TGCGCCAGCAGTCCTCGGACTAGCGGGAGTAACAATGAGCAGTTCTTC. The chain employs TRBV4-3 and TRBJ2-1; 13 bases align to TRBD2. Germline V gives CDR1 LGHNA, CDR2 YSLEER. V was clipped by 6 bases and J by 5 bases; unmatched bases: 7. The CDR3 covers 16 residues.

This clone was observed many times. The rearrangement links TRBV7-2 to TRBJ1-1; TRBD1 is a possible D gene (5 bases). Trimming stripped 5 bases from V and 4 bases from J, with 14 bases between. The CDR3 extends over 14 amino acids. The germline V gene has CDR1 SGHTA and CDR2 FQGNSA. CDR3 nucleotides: TGTGCCAGCAGCCCCGGTTGGGGGGGCACTGAAGCTTTCTTT. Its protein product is CASSPGWGGTEAFF.

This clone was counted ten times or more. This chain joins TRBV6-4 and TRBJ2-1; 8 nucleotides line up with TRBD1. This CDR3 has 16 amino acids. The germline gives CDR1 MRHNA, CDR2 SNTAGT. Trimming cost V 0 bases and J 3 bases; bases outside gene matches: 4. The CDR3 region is CASSDSHRGIYNEQFF. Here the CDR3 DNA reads TGTGCCAGCAGTGACTCTCACAGGGGGATCTACAATGAGCAGTTCTTC.

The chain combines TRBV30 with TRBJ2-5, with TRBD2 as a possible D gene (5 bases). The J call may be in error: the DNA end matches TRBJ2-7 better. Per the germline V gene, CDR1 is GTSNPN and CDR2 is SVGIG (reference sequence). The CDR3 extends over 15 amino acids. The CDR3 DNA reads TGTGCCTGGAGTGTTTTTCGAGGGAGCTCCTACGAGCAGTACTTC. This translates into CAWSVFRGSSYEQYF.